The next 18 T cell receptor beta chains were all read from a single sample in a study of T-cell reconstitution after alpha-beta-depleted transplantation in children. Unique molecular identifiers were incorporated during preparation of the TCRbeta library. TCRdb processed the PCR reads anew with MiXCR; each CDR3 protein has one entry. The sample comprises more than 200,000 distinct CDR3 sequences, 7% to 9% of which are singletons, and roughly a third rests with the top ten. Sequencing used PBMCs, mostly from graft donor cells, obtained 360 days after TCRalphabeta/CD19-depleted stem cell transplant. Receptor source: a male patient under 10 years old who had a stem cell transplant for acute myeloid leukemia, so the T cells may come from the graft donor.

This clonotype was detected only a few times. The rearrangement links TRBV20-1 to TRBJ2-1; 9 nucleotides agree with TRBD2. V shed 3 bases and J 10 bases; nucleotides not matched to a gene: 7. The CDR3 has 13 amino acids. Germline V gene lookup returns CDR1 DFQATT and CDR2 SNEGSKA (reference sequence). CDR3 in amino acids: CSARISGGWEQFF. Written as DNA, the CDR3 is TGCAGTGCTAGGATTAGCGGGGGCTGGGAGCAGTTCTTC.

This clonotype was seen only a few times. The chain joins TRBV3-1 to TRBJ2-4; TRBD1 or TRBD2 may be the D gene (6 bases each). This CDR3 is built from 18 residues. Between the trimmed V and J ends, which lost 1 base and 0 bases, there was a span of 16 bases. Germline CDR1 and CDR2: LGHDT and YNNKEL (reference sequence). The CDR3 loop is CASSQVGGIELAKNIQYF. The CDR3 nucleotides are TGTGCCAGCAGCCAAGTAGGGGGGATTGAGCTAGCCAAAAACATTCAGTACTTC.

This clonotype showed up just a few times. The rearrangement uses TRBV20-1 and TRBJ2-1, with 10 bases identical to TRBD2. Germline V CDR1 and CDR2: DFQATT, SNEGSKA (reference sequence). The CDR3 extends over 15 amino acids. V was clipped by 6 bases and J by 7 bases; unmatched bases: 12. The chain's CDR3 is CSAQRGGQKRNEQFF. CDR3 in DNA: TGCAGTGCCCAGCGGGGGGGCCAAAAGCGAAATGAGCAGTTCTTC.

This clonotype occurred many times. The J gene is TRBJ2-5, the V gene TRBV12-3 or TRBV12-4; possibly TRBD2 for D (5 bases). Trimming left V 5 bases short and J 0 bases short, with 10 bases between. The CDR3 length is 14 residues. The CDR3 bases are TGTGCCAGCAGTAGAGCGGAAAACCAAGAGACCCAGTACTTC. Translated, it gives CASSRAENQETQYF.

This rearrangement joins TRBV18 to TRBJ2-5; weak D call: TRBD1 (5 bases). This CDR3 is 15 amino acids long. The germline V gene encodes CDR1 KGHSH and CDR2 LQKENI. Trimming stripped 2 bases from V and 7 bases from J, with 17 bases between. The CDR3 here is CASSPVERGQRTQYF. In nucleotides, the CDR3 is TGTGCCAGCTCACCAGTGGAAAGGGGCCAGCGGACCCAGTACTTC. Looking up the rest from reference TRBV18 and TRBJ2-5 gives the full variable domain: NAGVMQNPRHLVRRRGQEARLRCSPMKGHSHVYWYRQLPEEGLKFMVYLQKENIIDESGMPKERFSAEFPKEGPSILRIQQVVRGDSAAYFCASSPVERGQRTQYFGPGTRLLVL.

This clonotype was counted ten times or more. V gene TRBV29-1 combines with J gene TRBJ2-1, with a possible D match to TRBD1 (5 bases). The V gene's germline CDR1 is SQVTM and CDR2 ANQGSEA. V was pared by 3 bases and J by 3 bases, with 9 bases between. The CDR3 extends over 13 amino acids. CDR3 sequence reads: CSVEGLLYNEQFF. The CDR3 DNA follows: TGCAGCGTTGAGGGGCTACTCTACAATGAGCAGTTCTTC.

In this sample, this clonotype turned up many times. V is TRBV15 and J is TRBJ1-2, with 9 bases fitting TRBD1. The CDR3 consists of 17 residues. Germline CDR1 and CDR2: LNHNV and YYDKDF (reference sequence). Trimming took 0 bases from V and 4 from J; bases not matched to a gene: 9. In DNA form, the CDR3 reads TGTGCCACCAGCAGAGATTGGCGGACAGGGGCCTTCTATGGCTACACCTTC. Translation gives CATSRDWRTGAFYGYTF.

V gene TRBV11-2 combines with J gene TRBJ2-7, with TRBD1 as a possible D gene (7 bases). CDR3 size: 15 residues. Germline loops: CDR1 SGHAT, CDR2 FQNNGV. Deletions cut 5 bases from V and 7 bases from J, with 21 bases between. The CDR3 spells CASSPPRQGLTEQYF. In nucleotides, the CDR3 is TGTGCCAGCAGCCCCCCGCGACAGGGACTTACAGAGCAGTACTTC. The full variable domain, rest sourced from reference TRBV11-2 and TRBJ2-7, is EAGVAQSPRYKIIEKRQSVAFWCNPISGHATLYWYQQILGQGPKLLIQFQNNGVVDDSQLPKDRFSAERLKGVDSTLKIQPAKLEDSAVYLCASSPPRQGLTEQYFGPGTRLTVT.

This clonotype was detected ten times or more. The rearrangement links TRBV5-6 to TRBJ1-1, with D perhaps matching TRBD1 (5 bases). The CDR3 extends over 15 amino acids. V was pared by 2 bases and J by 1 base, with 12 bases between. Germline V gene sequence: CDR1 SGHDT, CDR2 YYEEEE. CDR3 amino acids: CASSFLAGRNTEAFF. The CDR3 nucleotides read TGTGCCAGCAGCTTTCTAGCAGGGAGGAACACTGAAGCTTTCTTT.

The CDR3 nucleotides are TGCGGTGTGACTAGCGTGAACACCGGGGAGCTGTTTTTT. Its translation is CGVTSVNTGELFF. The chain joins TRBV20-1 to TRBJ2-2, with 8 positions matching TRBD2. Per germline, CDR1 DFQATT and CDR2 SNEGSKA (reference sequence). This CDR3 is 13 amino acids long.

The V gene is TRBV19, the J gene TRBJ2-3, with 10 bases aligning to TRBD2. Germline-derived CDR1 and CDR2 are LNHDA and SQIVND (reference sequence). This CDR3 has 14 residues. The V gene end was trimmed by 8 bases and the J gene end by 5 bases; junction bases not matched to a gene: 7. CDR3 bases: TGTGCCAGTCGAATAGCGGGAGGTGAAGATACGCAGTATTTT. Amino acids: CASRIAGGEDTQYF.

The chain links TRBV4-2 to TRBJ1-5; D might be TRBD1 (6 bases). The V end was cut by 10 bases, the J end by 1 base, with 14 bases between. CDR3 length: 14 residues. Germline-derived CDR1 and CDR2 are LGHNA and YNFKEQ. The DNA of the CDR3 is TGTGCCATGGGCTGGGGGCTCAGCAATCAGCCCCAGCATTTT. This sequence encodes CAMGWGLSNQPQHF.

This clonotype was seen ten or more times. The chain links TRBV21-1 to TRBJ2-7. TRBV21-1 is labeled a pseudogene. The CDR3 has 13 amino acids. CDR3 coding DNA: TGTGCCAACCATTCGGTTCTCTCCTACGAGCAGTACTTC. This gives the protein CANHSVLSYEQYF.

At least ten counts were recorded for this clonotype. The V gene is TRBV2, the J gene TRBJ2-3; 7 positions match TRBD1. V lost 6 bases to trimming and J lost 6 bases; unmatched junction nucleotides: 3. Germline values: CDR1 SNHLY, CDR2 FYNNEI. The CDR3 length is 12 residues. The CDR3 nucleotides are TGTGCCAGCAGGTCGGACAGGGATACGCAGTATTTT. This encodes CASRSDRDTQYF.

This clonotype turned up a few times. This chain joins TRBV10-2 and TRBJ2-2; tentatively, D is TRBD2 (5 bases). The CDR3 spans 14 residues. From germline, CDR1 is WSHSY and CDR2 SAAADI. V lost 8 bases and J lost 1, with 11 bases in between. The CDR3 DNA reads TGCGCCAGCTACCCGGGGAGGAACACCGGGGAGCTGTTTTTT. It specifies CASYPGRNTGELFF.

This clonotype was picked up a small number of times. The genes are TRBV12-3 or TRBV12-4 and TRBJ1-5; 12 nucleotides align to TRBD1. The CDR3 is 17 amino acids. The V gene end was trimmed by 5 bases and the J gene end by 6 bases; junction bases not matched to a gene: 11. The CDR3 loop reads CASSPRSGQGAVQPQHF. The CDR3 nucleotides are TGTGCCAGCAGTCCACGTTCGGGACAGGGGGCTGTTCAGCCCCAGCATTTT.

This clonotype was seen a handful of times. The chain uses TRBV7-2 and TRBJ1-3; TRBD1 aligns across 8 bases. Germline CDR1 reads SGHTA; CDR2 reads FQGNSA. There are 15 residues in the CDR3. Trimming at V came to 1 base and at J to 4 bases, leaving 3 bases not matched to a gene. CDR3 protein: CASSLDTGGGNTIYF. CDR3 coding DNA: TGTGCCAGCAGCTTAGACACAGGGGGGGGAAACACCATATATTTT.

This clonotype came up many times. This chain's CDR3 is CSAPRSGGPHNEQFF. The CDR3 DNA reads as TGCAGTGCCCCCCGAAGCGGGGGGCCTCACAATGAGCAGTTCTTC. This chain links TRBV20-1 with TRBJ2-1; 9 nucleotides agree with TRBD2. In germline, CDR1 is DFQATT, CDR2 SNEGSKA (reference sequence). This CDR3 region has 15 residues. After removal of 6 bases from V and 5 bases from J, the junction contained 11 bases not matched to a gene.